The 23 T cell receptor beta chains in this list originate from one sample, sequenced in a study of T cell changes during pregnancy in multiple sclerosis. Profiled with immunoSEQ multiplex PCR; TCRdb holds only in-frame clones, not every one. Among approximately 44,000 clones listed, roughly 90% were seen once. The material was CD4+ T cells from peripheral blood mononuclear cells, obtained before pregnancy. The source of these receptors is a female donor with multiple sclerosis, enrolled in a pregnancy study.

The sample holds one count of this clone. The chain combines TRBV5-1 with TRBJ2-3, with TRBD2 matching over 10 bases. The CDR3 length is 16 residues. CDR1 SGHRS and CDR2 YFSETQ come from the germline V gene. The J segment lost 2 bases and the V segment lost 0 bases, leaving 3 bases of the junction unmatched. As DNA, the CDR3 is TGCGCCAGCAGCTTGGTTAGCGGGGGGAACACAGATACGCAGTATTTT. As protein: CASSLVSGGNTDTQYF. Variable domain in full (rest from reference TRBV5-1 and TRBJ2-3): KAGVTQTPRYLIKTRGQQVTLSCSPISGHRSVSWYQQTPGQGLQFLFEYFSETQRNKGNFPGRFSGRQFSNSRSEMNVSTLELGDSALYLCASSLVSGGNTDTQYFGPGTRLTVL.

This chain links TRBV15 with TRBJ2-7; no definite D call. This CDR3 contains 11 residues. V lost 4 bases and J 6 bases, leaving 7 bases between the germline ends. The V gene's germline CDR1 is LNHNV and CDR2 YYDKDF (reference sequence). CDR3 in DNA: TGTGCCACCAGCATTTACGGCGAGCAGTACTTC. It specifies CATSIYGEQYF.

V gene TRBV11-2 combines with J gene TRBJ1-3, with unresolved D. Germline V gene sequence: CDR1 SGHAT, CDR2 FQNNGV. This CDR3 has 16 residues. The V gene lost 1 base and the J gene lost 1 base, with 11 bases spanning the gap. CDR3 sequence reads: CASSLVRVLSGNTIYF. The CDR3 nucleotides read TGTGCCAGCAGCTTAGTACGAGTTCTTTCTGGAAACACCATATATTTT.

J is TRBJ2-1 and V is TRBV19; 9 positions match TRBD2. With 3 bases clipped from V and 1 base from J, the junction kept 4 bases outside the gene matches. This CDR3 is 16 amino acids long. Germline lookup yields CDR1 LNHDA and CDR2 SQIVND (reference sequence). DNA of the CDR3: TGTGCCAGTAGTATCGAAGCGGGGGGATCCTACAATGAGCAGTTCTTC. Encoded protein: CASSIEAGGSYNEQFF.

The rearrangement uses TRBV30 and TRBJ1-4; possible D gene TRBD1, 5 bases. The CDR3 consists of 14 residues. Germline V lookup: CDR1 GTSNPN, CDR2 SVGIG (reference sequence). Trimming removed 7 bases from V and 6 bases from J, with 18 bases in between. CDR3 loop: CASRAAAGYEKLFF. The DNA for the CDR3 is TGTGCCTCCAGAGCCGCGGCAGGGTATGAAAAACTGTTTTTT.

This sequence joins TRBV27 and TRBJ2-1, with 9 positions matching TRBD1. The junction had 6 bases not matched to a gene; V was cut back by 4 bases and J by 8 bases. The CDR3 runs 14 residues. Germline values: CDR1 MNHEY, CDR2 SMNVEV (reference sequence). This chain's CDR3 is CASSWDRASDEQFF. CDR3 nucleotide sequence: TGTGCCAGCAGTTGGGACAGGGCGTCCGATGAGCAGTTCTTC.

The rearrangement joins TRBV30 to TRBJ1-2, with D tentatively TRBD1 (5 bases). Trimming stripped 0 bases from V and 8 bases from J, with 19 bases between. Germline V CDR1 and CDR2: GTSNPN, SVGIG (reference sequence). The length of the CDR3 is 15 residues. CDR3 sequence (DNA): TGTGCCTGGAGTGTCACAACGCCGGGACTGCGGGGCTACACCTTC. Translation: CAWSVTTPGLRGYTF.

The chain carries TRBV11-1 and TRBJ1-1; unclear D gene. Germline V lookup: CDR1 SGHAT, CDR2 FQDESV (reference sequence). The V end was cut by 6 bases, the J end by 8 bases, with 13 bases between. CDR3 size: 12 residues. CDR3 amino acids: CASRSQVKEAFF. DNA for the CDR3: TGTGCCAGCAGAAGTCAGGTGAAGGAAGCTTTCTTT.

This chain links TRBV6-1 with TRBJ2-3; D may be TRBD1 (5 bases). V was trimmed by 4 bases and J by 4 bases, leaving 9 bases between them. The germline V gene has CDR1 MNHNS and CDR2 SASEGT. The length of the CDR3 is 13 residues. For the CDR3, the DNA is TGTGCCAGCAGTGCCAGGGTAGCAGATACGCAGTATTTT. Translated, it gives CASSARVADTQYF.

The J gene is TRBJ2-7, the V gene TRBV11-3; the match to TRBD1 covers 7 bases. The V gene's germline CDR1 is SGHNT and CDR2 YENEEA. Trimming took 4 bases from V and 0 from J; bases not matched to a gene: 6. This CDR3 contains 15 residues. The CDR3 is CASSYQQGYSYEQYF. For the CDR3, the DNA is TGTGCCAGCAGCTATCAACAGGGGTACTCCTACGAGCAGTACTTC.

This clone has a handful of counts. The chain has TRBV19 and TRBJ2-4, with 8 bases fitting TRBD1. With 8 bases clipped from V and 3 bases from J, the junction kept 3 bases outside the gene matches. This CDR3 is 13 amino acids long. CDR1 and CDR2 (germline): LNHDA, SQIVND (reference sequence). CDR3 in DNA: TGTGCCAGTGAACAGGGGGTCAAAAACATTCAGTACTTC. Translated, it gives CASEQGVKNIQYF.

This chain uses TRBV19 with TRBJ1-1; D is uncertain. Trimming stripped 0 bases from V and 1 base from J, with 9 bases between. Germline CDR1 LNHDA, CDR2 SQIVND (reference sequence). CDR3 length equals 15 residues. In DNA form, the CDR3 reads TGTGCCAGTAGTATAGATCCCTTTCCGAACACTGAAGCTTTCTTT. Residues: CASSIDPFPNTEAFF.

The CDR3 coding sequence is TGTGCCATCAGACAGGGGGGCGAGCAGTACTTC. Its protein is CAIRQGGEQYF. The J gene is TRBJ2-7, the V gene TRBV10-3; 8 bases line up with TRBD1. The CDR3 is 11 residues long. The trim removed 6 bases at V and 6 bases at J, leaving 1 base unmatched. CDR1 and CDR2 (germline): ENHRY, SYGVKD.

The gene calls are TRBV6-1 and TRBJ1-5, with D possibly TRBD1 on 6 matching bases. CDR1 MNHNS and CDR2 SASEGT come from the germline V gene. The CDR3 totals 18 residues. V was clipped by 1 base and J by 2 bases, with 18 bases between them. The CDR3 reads CASSEVQGLVSRNQPQHF. In DNA form, the CDR3 reads TGTGCCAGCAGTGAAGTTCAGGGGCTAGTTAGTCGCAATCAGCCCCAGCATTTT.

The CDR3 here is CASSFLVRAEGEETQYF. In DNA form, the CDR3 reads TGTGCCAGCAGCTTCTTAGTTCGAGCCGAGGGGGAGGAGACCCAGTACTTC. The V and J genes are TRBV7-9 and TRBJ2-5, with D tentatively TRBD1 (6 bases). The V end lost 3 bases, the J end lost 5 bases, and 22 bases lay between the germline ends. CDR1 is SEHNR and CDR2 is FQNEAQ in the germline V gene (reference sequence). This CDR3 has 17 amino acids.

This chain links TRBV18 with TRBJ1-6; TRBD1 agrees at 7 bases. Germline-derived CDR1 and CDR2 are KGHSH and LQKENI. This CDR3 comprises 18 residues. The ends lost 3 bases at V and 5 bases at J; junction bases unmatched: 13. This CDR3 is CASSPRVAGGSDNSPLHF. For the CDR3, the DNA is TGTGCCAGCTCACCGAGGGTCGCAGGGGGGTCCGATAATTCACCCCTCCACTTT.

J is TRBJ1-5 and V is TRBV19, with 7 bases that match TRBD1. Germline CDR1 is LNHDA and CDR2 is SQIVND (reference sequence). This CDR3 is 15 amino acids long. V gave up 5 bases and J gave up 7 bases; unmatched junction bases: 11. This chain's CDR3 is CASSVIQGPRQPQHF. In DNA form, the CDR3 reads TGTGCCAGTAGTGTAATACAGGGGCCCCGACAGCCCCAGCATTTT.

The chain carries TRBV27 and TRBJ2-1, with 8 bases identical to TRBD2. CDR1 and CDR2 from the germline V gene are MNHEY and SMNVEV (reference sequence). The CDR3 has 14 amino acids. V shed 9 bases and J 7 bases; nucleotides not matched to a gene: 11. The CDR3 is CARETSVRRNEQFF. Written as DNA, the CDR3 is TGTGCCAGGGAGACTAGCGTCCGCCGGAATGAGCAGTTCTTC.

The gene calls are TRBV27 and TRBJ1-2; D perhaps matches TRBD1 (6 bases). CDR1 is MNHEY, CDR2 SMNVEV, per germline (reference sequence). There are 13 residues in the CDR3. V was shortened by 3 bases and J by 7 bases, with 12 bases between the two germline ends. The CDR3 sequence: CASSLTGTGGYTF. Written as DNA, the CDR3 is TGTGCCAGCAGTTTGACAGGAACGGGTGGCTACACCTTC.

This rearrangement joins TRBV5-4 to TRBJ2-5; the D is unclear. The V end lost 0 bases, the J end lost 1 base, and 7 bases lay between the germline ends. The CDR3 totals 14 residues. The germline CDR1 and CDR2 sequences are SGHNT and YYREEE (reference sequence). The CDR3 DNA follows: TGTGCCAGCAGCTTGGGATCAGTCCAAGAGACCCAGTACTTC. This codes for CASSLGSVQETQYF. The full variable domain, with the rest looked up from reference TRBV5-4 and TRBJ2-5, is ETGVTQSPTHLIKTRGQQVTLRCSSQSGHNTVSWYQQALGQGPQFIFQYYREEENGRGNFPPRFSGLQFPNYSSELNVNALELDDSALYLCASSLGSVQETQYFGPGTRLLVL.

Only one count was recorded for this clone. The rearrangement uses TRBV6-1 and TRBJ2-3; D gene unclear. V dropped 3 bases and J dropped 6 bases, with 10 bases sitting between them. Looked up from germline, CDR1 is MNHNS and CDR2 is SASEGT. The CDR3 consists of 13 residues. The CDR3 DNA reads TGTGCCAGCAGTGATTCATCACGGGATACGCAGTATTTT. Its protein product is CASSDSSRDTQYF.

The rearrangement uses TRBV6-4 and TRBJ2-1, with 7 nucleotides matching TRBD2. The CDR3 is 15 residues long. With 3 bases clipped from V and 2 bases from J, the junction kept 4 bases outside the gene matches. In germline, CDR1 is MRHNA, CDR2 SNTAGT. CDR3 amino acids: CASSEERGAYNEQFF. CDR3 nucleotides: TGTGCCAGCAGTGAGGAGCGGGGCGCCTACAATGAGCAGTTCTTC.

V gene TRBV4-1 combines with J gene TRBJ2-6; 8 positions match TRBD1. CDR1 and CDR2 from the germline V gene are MGHRA and YSYEKL. V lost 3 bases to trimming and J lost 0 bases; unmatched junction nucleotides: 4. The CDR3 sequence is 17 residues long. The CDR3 here is CASSQGQAYSGANVLTF. CDR3 in DNA: TGCGCCAGCAGCCAGGGACAGGCATACTCTGGGGCCAACGTCCTGACTTTC.